This T cell receptor beta chain was sequenced during a study of OX40 agonist ivuxolimab in advanced cancers. Study overall: Every 2 weeks, ivuxolimab was infused into the patients intravenously at between 0.01 and 10 mg/kg. Partial responses were achieved by three patients, of whom one had hepatocellular carcinoma and two had cutaneous melanoma.

The germline V gene has CDR1 MDHEN and CDR2 SYDVKM. The junction had 8 bases not matched to a gene; V was cut back by 3 bases and J by 7 bases. This CDR3 comprises 14 residues. Data came from immunoSEQ multiplex PCR; TCRdb stores just in-frame clones and leaves some out. This repertoire shows about 71,000 clones, about 73% found once; its top ten account for about 5.7%. This receptor was taken from an adult with an advanced solid tumor such as melanoma, head and neck, liver or kidney cancer. The gene calls are TRBV28 and TRBJ1-1, with 7 bases aligning to TRBD1. Here the sequenced sample was CD4+ or CD8+ T cells sorted from blood, taken in a trial of the OX40 agonist ivuxolimab. The DNA of the CDR3 is TGTGCCAGCAGTTTCCGGGACAGTCGCTTTGAAGCTTTCTTT. Encoded protein: CASSFRDSRFEAFF.